One sample yielded the 5 T cell receptor beta chains listed below, sequenced in a study of T cell responses to AZD1222 COVID-19 vaccine. This table comes from immunoSEQ multiplex PCR, and its TCRdb copy is limited to in-frame clones, with some not included. The sample includes 95,000 to 130,000 clones, approximately 85% seen only once; the top ten take roughly 4.3%. Specimen: peripheral blood, collected on day 0 of MenACWY control vaccination. Source of these receptors: an adult in good health.

Only one count was recorded for this clone. The rearrangement joins TRBV5-1 to TRBJ2-3; 15 positions agree with TRBD2. The CDR3 length is 19 residues. Per the germline V gene, CDR1 is SGHRS and CDR2 is YFSETQ. V dropped 4 bases and J dropped 4; count of bases not matched to a gene: 13. The CDR3, as DNA: TGCGCCAGCAGCCTTCGGGGACTAGCGGGGGGAAGTTCGCCAGATACGCAGTATTTT. Translating gives CASSLRGLAGGSSPDTQYF.

V gene TRBV6-6 combines with J gene TRBJ1-1; D uncertain. The CDR3 covers 14 residues. V was shortened by 6 bases and J by 1 base, with 12 bases between the two germline ends. Germline lookup yields CDR1 MNHNY and CDR2 SVGAGI (reference sequence). The CDR3 coding sequence is TGTGCCAGCAGACCTTGGACGGGGAACACTGAAGCTTTCTTT. This codes for CASRPWTGNTEAFF.

V usage is TRBV14 and J usage is TRBJ2-7, with D perhaps TRBD1 (5 bases). The CDR3 loop spans 16 amino acids. V was pared by 2 bases and J by 0 bases, with 14 bases between. Germline CDR1 SGHDN, CDR2 FVKESK. Here the CDR3 reads CASSQPGHTLSYEQYF. The DNA of the CDR3 is TGTGCCAGCAGCCAACCTGGACATACCCTCTCCTACGAGCAGTACTTC.

This chain joins TRBV2 and TRBJ2-7, with D uncertain. V dropped 5 bases and J dropped 0 bases, with 5 bases sitting between them. This CDR3 has 12 residues. Germline CDR1 reads SNHLY; CDR2 reads FYNNEI. The chain's CDR3 is CASSWNSYEQYF. The CDR3 DNA reads TGTGCCAGCAGTTGGAACTCCTACGAGCAGTACTTC.

The chain carries TRBV12-3 or TRBV12-4 and TRBJ2-5; no definite D call. The CDR3 runs to 13 residues. V was shortened by 3 bases and J by 4 bases, with 9 bases between the two germline ends. The CDR3 DNA is TGTGCCAGCAGTTTCGTCTTGCGAGAGACCCAGTACTTC. Translated: CASSFVLRETQYF.